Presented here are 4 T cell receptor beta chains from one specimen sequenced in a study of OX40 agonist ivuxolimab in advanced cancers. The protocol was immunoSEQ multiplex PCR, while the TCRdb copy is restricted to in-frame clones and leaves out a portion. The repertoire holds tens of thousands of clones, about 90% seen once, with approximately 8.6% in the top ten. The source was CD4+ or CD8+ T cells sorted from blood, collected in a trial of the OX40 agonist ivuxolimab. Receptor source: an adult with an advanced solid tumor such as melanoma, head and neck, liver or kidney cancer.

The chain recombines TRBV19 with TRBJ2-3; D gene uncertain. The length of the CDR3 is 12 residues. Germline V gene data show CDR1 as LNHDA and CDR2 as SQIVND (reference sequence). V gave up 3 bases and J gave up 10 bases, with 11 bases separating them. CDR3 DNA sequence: TGTGCCAGTAGTATTGGTGCCGACGCGCAGTATTTT. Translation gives CASSIGADAQYF.

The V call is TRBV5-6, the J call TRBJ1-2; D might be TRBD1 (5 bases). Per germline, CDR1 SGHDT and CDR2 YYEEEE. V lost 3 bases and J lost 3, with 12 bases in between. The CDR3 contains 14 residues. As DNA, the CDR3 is TGTGCCAGCAGCTACCTCAGGGTCGACTATGGCTACACCTTC. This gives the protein CASSYLRVDYGYTF.

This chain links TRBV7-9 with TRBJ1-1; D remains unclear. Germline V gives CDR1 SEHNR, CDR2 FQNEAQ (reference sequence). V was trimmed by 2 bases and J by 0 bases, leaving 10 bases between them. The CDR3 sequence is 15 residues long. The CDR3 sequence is CASSLILGMNTEAFF. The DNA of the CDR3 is TGTGCCAGCAGCTTAATATTAGGGATGAACACTGAAGCTTTCTTT. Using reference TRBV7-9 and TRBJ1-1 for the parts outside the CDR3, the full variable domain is DTGVSQNPRHKITKRGQNVTFRCDPISEHNRLYWYRQTLGQGPEFLTYFQNEAQLEKSRLLSDRFSAERPKGSFSTLEIQRTEQGDSAMYLCASSLILGMNTEAFFGQGTRLTVV.

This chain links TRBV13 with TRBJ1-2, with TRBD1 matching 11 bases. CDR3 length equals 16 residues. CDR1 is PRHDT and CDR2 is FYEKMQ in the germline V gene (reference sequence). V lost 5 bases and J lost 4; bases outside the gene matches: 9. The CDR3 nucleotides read TGTGCCAGCAGCCCGAGGACAGGGGGCTCAGTCTATGGCTACACCTTC. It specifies CASSPRTGGSVYGYTF.